What follows are 28 T cell receptor beta chains derived from one specimen sequenced in a study of cytomegalovirus exposure and HLA in healthy donors. Researchers ran the PCR with 60 Vbeta and 13 Jbeta primers. Only in-frame clones appear in the TCRdb table, and some are missing; sequencing was by immunoSEQ multiplex PCR. Seen here are around 150,000 clones, around 63% observed once, and the top ten hold 1.5% to 2%. Source material: PBMCs. The receptors were gathered from a human donor in good health.

This chain uses TRBV5-4 with TRBJ2-5, with a weak D call TRBD1 (5 bases). V lost 2 bases to trimming and J lost 5 bases, with 10 bases between them. CDR1 SGHNT and CDR2 YYREEE come from the germline V gene (reference sequence). The CDR3 sequence is 13 residues long. This chain's CDR3 is CASSLRGGETQYF. Here the CDR3 DNA reads TGTGCCAGCAGCTTAAGGGGTGGGGAGACCCAGTACTTC.

The chain recombines TRBV28 with TRBJ2-1; D perhaps matches TRBD2 (6 bases). With 2 bases removed from V and 0 bases from J, the gap between germline ends came to 8 bases. This CDR3 region has 15 residues. Per germline, CDR1 MDHEN and CDR2 SYDVKM. The CDR3 is CASSLAGSSYNEQFF. In DNA, the CDR3 is TGTGCCAGCAGTTTAGCCGGGAGCTCCTACAATGAGCAGTTCTTC.

The rearrangement uses TRBV18 and TRBJ1-2; TRBD1 matches at 9 bases. J gave up 8 bases and V 5 bases, and 6 bases lay outside the gene matches. This CDR3 comprises 13 residues. Germline V gene lookup returns CDR1 KGHSH and CDR2 LQKENI. The CDR3 bases are TGTGCCAGCTCAGAGGGACAGGGAATCGGCTACACCTTC. Residues: CASSEGQGIGYTF.

The chain couples TRBV18 to TRBJ2-1; 10 bases are a match to TRBD2. Germline V gene data show CDR1 as KGHSH and CDR2 as LQKENI. The CDR3 runs 17 residues. J was trimmed by 8 bases and V by 0 bases; bases with no gene match: 10. In nucleotides, the CDR3 is TGTGCCAGCTCACCACCGGGTCGCCTAGCGGGAGACCATGAGCAGTTCTTC. Translated, it gives CASSPPGRLAGDHEQFF. The whole variable domain, remainder taken from reference TRBV18 and TRBJ2-1, is NAGVMQNPRHLVRRRGQEARLRCSPMKGHSHVYWYRQLPEEGLKFMVYLQKENIIDESGMPKERFSAEFPKEGPSILRIQQVVRGDSAAYFCASSPPGRLAGDHEQFFGPGTRLTVL.

This clone was detected a few times. The chain has TRBV19 and TRBJ1-5, with 7 nucleotides matching TRBD1. Trimming at V came to 0 bases and at J to 8 bases, leaving 7 bases not matched to a gene. Looked up from germline, CDR1 is LNHDA and CDR2 is SQIVND (reference sequence). This CDR3 region has 15 residues. CDR3 in amino acids: CASSIETGTRKPQHF. The CDR3 DNA reads TGTGCCAGTAGTATAGAGACAGGGACTCGAAAGCCCCAGCATTTT.

This clone appeared a single time. The V gene is TRBV11-3, the J gene TRBJ2-1; 12 bases are shared with TRBD2. V trimming: 5 bases; J trimming: 2 bases; junction bases outside the gene matches: 4. The length of the CDR3 is 16 residues. Germline values: CDR1 SGHNT, CDR2 YENEEA. The CDR3 loop is CASSPRTSGTYNEQFF. The CDR3 region has the DNA TGTGCCAGCAGCCCCCGGACTAGCGGGACCTACAATGAGCAGTTCTTC.

This clone has just a few counts. This rearrangement joins TRBV27 to TRBJ2-2; a weak D match, TRBD2 (5 bases). Germline V gene data show CDR1 as MNHEY and CDR2 as SMNVEV (reference sequence). The V end was cut by 0 bases, the J end by 4 bases, with 6 bases between. There are 14 residues in the CDR3. CDR3 loop: CASSLSAGTGELFF. Here the CDR3 DNA reads TGTGCCAGCAGTTTATCCGCGGGCACCGGGGAGCTGTTTTTT.

Only a few counts were recorded for this clone. The J gene is TRBJ2-2, the V gene TRBV28; D gene ambiguous. The CDR3 has 17 amino acids. The V end lost 6 bases, the J end lost 7 bases, and 24 bases lay between the germline ends. CDR1 is MDHEN and CDR2 is SYDVKM in the germline V gene. The CDR3 nucleotides read TGTGCCAGCAGCTTTATCCCATCTGGGCCCATGGGCGGGGAGCTGTTTTTT. Translated, it gives CASSFIPSGPMGGELFF. Drawing the rest from reference TRBV28 and TRBJ2-2, the complete variable domain is DVKVTQSSRYLVKRTGEKVFLECVQDMDHENMFWYRQDPGLGLRLIYFSYDVKMKEKGDIPEGYSVSREKKERFSLILESASTNQTSMYLCASSFIPSGPMGGELFFGEGSRLTVL.

V gene TRBV27 combines with J gene TRBJ2-1, with a weak D call TRBD1 (5 bases). The CDR3 is made up of 19 amino acids. The germline V gene encodes CDR1 MNHEY and CDR2 SMNVEV (reference sequence). The V end lost 5 bases, the J end lost 0 bases, and 23 bases lay between the germline ends. CDR3 amino acids: CASSQRGTVLFRSYNEQFF. CDR3 in DNA: TGTGCCAGCAGTCAAAGGGGTACTGTGTTGTTTCGCTCCTACAATGAGCAGTTCTTC.

This clone occurred a few times. This chain joins TRBV6-4 and TRBJ2-1, with D possibly matching TRBD2 (5 bases). Germline V gene lookup returns CDR1 MRHNA and CDR2 SNTAGT. This CDR3 comprises 13 residues. Trimming pared 2 bases from V and 8 bases from J, leaving 10 bases between. The CDR3 sequence is CASSDTTRDEQFF. DNA for the CDR3: TGTGCCAGCAGTGACACCACTAGGGATGAGCAGTTCTTC.

This clone was detected once. V is TRBV7-9 and J is TRBJ2-2, with D tentatively TRBD2 (6 bases). V was clipped by 2 bases and J by 0 bases, with 10 bases between them. This CDR3 comprises 16 residues. CDR1 is SEHNR, CDR2 FQNEAQ, per germline (reference sequence). CDR3 sequence (DNA): TGTGCCAGCAGCTTACTAGGCGGGACGAACACCGGGGAGCTGTTTTTT. Translating it yields CASSLLGGTNTGELFF.

The chain joins TRBV7-2 to TRBJ1-1; D remains unclear. The germline V gene encodes CDR1 SGHTA and CDR2 FQGNSA. The CDR3 spans 15 residues. V was trimmed by 5 bases and J by 3 bases, leaving 16 bases between them. The CDR3 region has the DNA TGTGCCAGCAGCCCCGGTTCGGGGAGAGACACTGAAGCTTTCTTT. This sequence encodes CASSPGSGRDTEAFF.

The DNA of the CDR3 is TGCGCCAGCAGCACAGGGTGGAATAGCAATCAGCCCCAGCATTTT. It encodes CASSTGWNSNQPQHF. The chain employs TRBV4-1 and TRBJ1-5; D is perhaps TRBD1 (6 bases). Trimming removed 5 bases from V and 0 bases from J, with 11 bases in between. This CDR3 spans 15 amino acids. Germline CDR1 MGHRA, CDR2 YSYEKL.

The CDR3 bases are TGTGCCAGCAGGAGGACATCAGGACTAGCGGGAGTTGAAAGCCACGAGCAGTACTTC. Translated, it gives CASRRTSGLAGVESHEQYF. The chain links TRBV11-2 to TRBJ2-7, with 13 bases lining up with TRBD2. This CDR3 is 19 amino acids long. Trimming took 6 bases from V and 5 from J; bases not matched to a gene: 19. Per germline, CDR1 SGHAT and CDR2 FQNNGV.

The CDR3 here is CASSYTGQSYEQYF. As DNA, the CDR3 is TGTGCCAGCAGTTACACCGGACAGTCCTACGAGCAGTACTTC. The V gene is TRBV6-5, the J gene TRBJ2-7; a weak D match, TRBD1 (6 bases). V gave up 2 bases and J gave up 1 base, with 9 bases separating them. The CDR3 has 14 residues. Germline V gene sequence: CDR1 MNHEY, CDR2 SVGAGI.

The rearrangement uses TRBV2 and TRBJ2-1, with TRBD2 matching 8 bases. V lost 8 bases and J lost 6; bases outside the gene matches: 9. Germline CDR1 reads SNHLY; CDR2 reads FYNNEI. There are 14 residues in the CDR3. The DNA for the CDR3 is TGTGCCAGCTGTAACCGGGCGGGGGGCAATGAGCAGTTCTTC. As protein: CASCNRAGGNEQFF.

The chain is built from TRBV19 and TRBJ1-6; 7 positions match TRBD1. The junction had 15 bases not matched to a gene; V was cut back by 7 bases and J by 0 bases. The germline CDR1 and CDR2 sequences are LNHDA and SQIVND (reference sequence). This CDR3 has 19 residues. The CDR3 is CASKTGTATAGSYNSPLHF. The CDR3 DNA sequence: TGTGCCAGTAAAACCGGGACAGCCACGGCCGGCTCCTATAATTCACCCCTCCACTTT.

Here the CDR3 reads CASSYGQAYEQYF. The CDR3 DNA reads TGTGCCAGTAGCTACGGACAGGCCTACGAGCAGTACTTC. V gene TRBV19 combines with J gene TRBJ2-7, with 7 bases aligning to TRBD1. Germline-derived CDR1 and CDR2 are LNHDA and SQIVND (reference sequence). Trimming at V came to 6 bases and at J to 2 bases, leaving 4 bases not matched to a gene. The CDR3 runs 13 residues.

This clone was seen only a few times. The CDR3 protein is CASRRASSYNEQFF. The CDR3 DNA reads TGTGCCAGCAGAAGAGCTAGCTCCTACAATGAGCAGTTCTTC. V gene TRBV6-5 combines with J gene TRBJ2-1; no definite D call. The CDR3 covers 14 residues. Per germline, CDR1 MNHEY and CDR2 SVGAGI. Trimming stripped 6 bases from V and 0 bases from J, with 9 bases between.

This rearrangement joins TRBV19 to TRBJ2-7; 9 bases map to TRBD1. Germline-derived CDR1 and CDR2 are LNHDA and SQIVND (reference sequence). CDR3 length: 14 amino acids. The V and J ends lost 6 bases and 5 bases, in that order; junction bases with no gene match: 8. CDR3 sequence: CASSPGTGPHEQYF. DNA for the CDR3: TGTGCCAGTAGCCCTGGGACAGGGCCCCACGAGCAGTACTTC.

The genes are TRBV5-1 and TRBJ2-7, with 8 bases that match TRBD2. CDR1 and CDR2 from the germline V gene are SGHRS and YFSETQ. The CDR3 covers 16 residues. The J segment lost 0 bases and the V segment lost 2 bases, leaving 7 bases of the junction unmatched. CDR3 region: CASSFAGGPSSYEQYF. Here the CDR3 DNA reads TGCGCCAGCAGCTTCGCGGGGGGCCCAAGCTCCTACGAGCAGTACTTC.

The chain joins TRBV4-1 to TRBJ2-7; maybe TRBD1 (5 bases). The CDR3 covers 15 residues. The germline gives CDR1 MGHRA, CDR2 YSYEKL. The V end lost 1 base, the J end lost 6 bases, and 16 bases lay between the germline ends. Written as DNA, the CDR3 is TGCGCCAGCAGCCAAGTAGGAACAGGCTATAGCGAGCAGTACTTC. Translating gives CASSQVGTGYSEQYF.

V usage is TRBV18 and J usage is TRBJ2-2; 12 bases match TRBD1. The junction had 3 bases not matched to a gene; V was cut back by 3 bases and J by 4 bases. Germline V CDR1 and CDR2: KGHSH, LQKENI. The CDR3 has 16 amino acids. The CDR3 loop reads CASSPPGQGATGELFF. The CDR3 DNA sequence: TGTGCCAGCTCACCTCCGGGACAGGGGGCCACCGGGGAGCTGTTTTTT.

This clone was picked up a small number of times. The V call is TRBV15, the J call TRBJ1-1; D ambiguous. Germline loops: CDR1 LNHNV, CDR2 YYDKDF (reference sequence). The CDR3 length is 14 residues. The germline V and J ends were trimmed by 0 bases and 2 bases, with 7 bases remaining between them. The CDR3 here is CATSRDLTNTEAFF. The CDR3 region has the DNA TGTGCCACCAGCAGAGATCTCACAAACACTGAAGCTTTCTTT.

This clone was seen a single time. The chain recombines TRBV7-3 with TRBJ2-3, with D perhaps TRBD2 (5 bases). With 5 bases removed from V and 5 bases from J, the gap between germline ends came to 26 bases. This CDR3 is 18 amino acids long. From germline, CDR1 is SGHTA and CDR2 FQGTGA. The DNA of the CDR3 is TGTGCCAGCAGCCGATCTACTTCGGACTGGAGCGCGGGAGATACGCAGTATTTT. This sequence encodes CASSRSTSDWSAGDTQYF. Combining the CDR3 with reference TRBV7-3 and TRBJ2-3 gives the whole variable domain GAGVSQTPSNKVTEKGKYVELRCDPISGHTALYWYRQSLGQGPEFLIYFQGTGAADDSGLPNDRFFAVRPEGSVSTLKIQRTERGDSAVYLCASSRSTSDWSAGDTQYFGPGTRLTVL.

The J gene is TRBJ1-5, the V gene TRBV4-3, with D unresolved. Trimming shortened V by 1 base and J by 9 bases, and 13 bases separated the two germline ends. The CDR3 has 14 amino acids. Germline values: CDR1 LGHNA, CDR2 YSLEER. The CDR3 bases are TGCGCCAGCAGCCAAGTGGTCGGGAGATGGCCCCAGCATTTT. This gives the protein CASSQVVGRWPQHF.

This clone showed up just once. The V call is TRBV5-1, the J call TRBJ1-1; D remains unclear. From germline, CDR1 is SGHRS and CDR2 YFSETQ. V lost 2 bases to trimming and J lost 1 base, with 15 bases between them. The CDR3 totals 16 residues. For the CDR3, the DNA is TGCGCCAGCAGCTTTGGAGGTTCCGACGGGAACACTGAAGCTTTCTTT. Translating it yields CASSFGGSDGNTEAFF.

This sequence joins TRBV12-5 and TRBJ2-1, with 7 bases aligning to TRBD2. The J segment lost 10 bases and the V segment lost 1 base, leaving 4 bases of the junction unmatched. Per germline, CDR1 LGHNT and CDR2 FRNRAP. This CDR3 spans 13 amino acids. The CDR3 DNA reads as TGTGCTAGTGGTTTGGGGCGGGAGAGGGAGCAGTTCTTC. Translating gives CASGLGREREQFF. The entire variable domain, with the rest obtained from reference TRBV12-5 and TRBJ2-1, is as follows: DARVTQTPRHKVTEMGQEVTMRCQPILGHNTVFWYRQTMMQGLELLAYFRNRAPLDDSGMPKDRFSAEMPDATLATLKIQPSEPRDSAVYFCASGLGREREQFFGPGTRLTVL.